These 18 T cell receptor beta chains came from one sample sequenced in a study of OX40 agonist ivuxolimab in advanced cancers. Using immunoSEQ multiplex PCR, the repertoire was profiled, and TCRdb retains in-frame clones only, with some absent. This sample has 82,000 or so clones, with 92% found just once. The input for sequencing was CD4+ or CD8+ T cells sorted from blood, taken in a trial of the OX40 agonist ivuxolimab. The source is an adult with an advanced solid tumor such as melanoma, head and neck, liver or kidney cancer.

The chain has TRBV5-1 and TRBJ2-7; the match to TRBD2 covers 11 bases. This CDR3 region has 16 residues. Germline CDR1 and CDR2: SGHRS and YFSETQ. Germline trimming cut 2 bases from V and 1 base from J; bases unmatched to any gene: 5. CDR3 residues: CASSFMTSGASYEQYF. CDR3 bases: TGCGCCAGCAGCTTCATGACTAGCGGGGCATCCTACGAGCAGTACTTC.

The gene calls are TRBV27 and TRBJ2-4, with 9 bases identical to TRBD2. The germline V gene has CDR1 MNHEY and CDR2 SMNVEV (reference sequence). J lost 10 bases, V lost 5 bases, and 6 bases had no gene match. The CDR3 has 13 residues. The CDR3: CASSVGTSQIQYF. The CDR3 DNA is TGTGCCAGCAGTGTCGGGACTAGCCAAATTCAGTACTTC.

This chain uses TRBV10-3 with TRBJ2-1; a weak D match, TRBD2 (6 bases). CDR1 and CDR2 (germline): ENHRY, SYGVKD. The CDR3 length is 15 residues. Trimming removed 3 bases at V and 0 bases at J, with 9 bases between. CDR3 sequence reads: CAISDTSSSYNEQFF. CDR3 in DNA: TGTGCCATCAGTGATACTAGCTCCTCCTACAATGAGCAGTTCTTC.

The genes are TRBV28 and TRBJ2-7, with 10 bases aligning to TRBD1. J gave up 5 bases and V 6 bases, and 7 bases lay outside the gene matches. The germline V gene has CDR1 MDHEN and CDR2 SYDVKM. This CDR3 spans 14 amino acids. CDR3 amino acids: CASRPPGQGDEQYF. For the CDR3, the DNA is TGTGCCAGCAGACCCCCAGGACAGGGGGACGAGCAGTACTTC.

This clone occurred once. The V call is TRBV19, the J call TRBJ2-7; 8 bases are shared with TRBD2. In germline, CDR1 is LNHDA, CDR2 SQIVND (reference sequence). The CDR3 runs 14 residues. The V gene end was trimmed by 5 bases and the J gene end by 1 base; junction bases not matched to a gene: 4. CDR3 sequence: CASSASGSSYEQYF. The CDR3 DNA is TGTGCCAGTAGTGCCAGCGGGAGTTCCTACGAGCAGTACTTC.

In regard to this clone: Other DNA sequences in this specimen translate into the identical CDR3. Here the CDR3 DNA reads TGCAGCGTTGAAGGCTCGGAGACGGGGGGCGCCGAGCAGTACTTC. Its protein is CSVEGSETGGAEQYF. The chain recombines TRBV29-1 with TRBJ2-7; possibly TRBD2 for D (7 bases). Trimming took 1 base from V and 6 from J, leaving 19 bases between them. This CDR3 comprises 15 residues. CDR1 and CDR2 from the germline V gene are SQVTM and ANQGSEA.

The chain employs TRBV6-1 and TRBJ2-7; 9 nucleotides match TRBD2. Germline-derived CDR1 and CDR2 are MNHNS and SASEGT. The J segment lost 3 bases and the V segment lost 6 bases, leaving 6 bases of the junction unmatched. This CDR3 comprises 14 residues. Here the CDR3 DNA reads TGTGCCAGCAGACTGACTAGCGGCAGCTACGAGCAGTACTTC. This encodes CASRLTSGSYEQYF.

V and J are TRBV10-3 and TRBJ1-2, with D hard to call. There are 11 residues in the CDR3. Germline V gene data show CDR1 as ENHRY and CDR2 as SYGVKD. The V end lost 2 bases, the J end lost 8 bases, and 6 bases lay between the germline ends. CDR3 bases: TGTGCCATCAGTGAGCGGGAAGGCTACACCTTC. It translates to CAISEREGYTF.

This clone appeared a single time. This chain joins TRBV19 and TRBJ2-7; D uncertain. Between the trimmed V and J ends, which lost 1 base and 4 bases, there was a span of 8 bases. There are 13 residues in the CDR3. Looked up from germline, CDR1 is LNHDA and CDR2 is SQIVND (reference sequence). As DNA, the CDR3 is TGTGCCAGTAGTATAGCCCCCCTGTACGAGCAGTACTTC. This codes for CASSIAPLYEQYF.

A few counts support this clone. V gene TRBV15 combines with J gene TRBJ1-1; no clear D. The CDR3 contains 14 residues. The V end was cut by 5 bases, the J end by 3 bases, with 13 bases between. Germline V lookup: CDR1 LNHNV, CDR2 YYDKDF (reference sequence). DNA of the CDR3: TGTGCCACCAGCCCCCGGCGTGAATACACTGAAGCTTTCTTT. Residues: CATSPRREYTEAFF.

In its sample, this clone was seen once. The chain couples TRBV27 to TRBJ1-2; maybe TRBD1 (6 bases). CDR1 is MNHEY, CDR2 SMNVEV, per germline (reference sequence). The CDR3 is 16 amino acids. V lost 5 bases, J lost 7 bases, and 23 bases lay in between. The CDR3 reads CASSPRGPGDRIGYTF. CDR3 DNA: TGTGCCAGCAGTCCCCGGGGGCCTGGGGATCGGATTGGCTACACCTTC.

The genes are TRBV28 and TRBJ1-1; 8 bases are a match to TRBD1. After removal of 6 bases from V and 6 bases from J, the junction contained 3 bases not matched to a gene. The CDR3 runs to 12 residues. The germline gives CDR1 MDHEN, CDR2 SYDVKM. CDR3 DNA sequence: TGTGCCAGCAGAATACAGGGGGCTGAAGCTTTCTTT. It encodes CASRIQGAEAFF.

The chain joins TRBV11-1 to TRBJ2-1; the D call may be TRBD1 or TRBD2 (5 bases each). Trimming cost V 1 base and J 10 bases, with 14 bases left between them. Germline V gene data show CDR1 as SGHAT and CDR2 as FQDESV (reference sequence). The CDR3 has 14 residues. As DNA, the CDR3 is TGTGCCAGCAGCTTAGAGGGACGATTTTTGGAGCAGTTCTTC. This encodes CASSLEGRFLEQFF.

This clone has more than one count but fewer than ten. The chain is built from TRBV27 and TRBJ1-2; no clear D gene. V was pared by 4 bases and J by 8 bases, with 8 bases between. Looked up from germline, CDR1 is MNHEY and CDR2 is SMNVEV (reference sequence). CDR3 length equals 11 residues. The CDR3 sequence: CASSSLVGYTF. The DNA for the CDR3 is TGTGCCAGCAGTTCCTTGGTAGGCTACACCTTC.

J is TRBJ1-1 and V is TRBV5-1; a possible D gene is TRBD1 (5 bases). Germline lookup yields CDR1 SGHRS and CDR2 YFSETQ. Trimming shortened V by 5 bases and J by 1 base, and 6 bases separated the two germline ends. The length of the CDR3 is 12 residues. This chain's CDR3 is CASRTGNTEAFF. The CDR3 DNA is TGCGCCAGCAGAACAGGGAACACTGAAGCTTTCTTT.

DNA of the CDR3: TGTGCCAGTAGTACGGGAAGGGCCACTGAAGCTTTCTTT. Translation: CASSTGRATEAFF. The rearrangement joins TRBV19 to TRBJ1-1, with no clear D. This CDR3 spans 13 amino acids. With 4 bases removed from V and 4 bases from J, the gap between germline ends came to 10 bases. Germline CDR1 and CDR2: LNHDA and SQIVND (reference sequence).

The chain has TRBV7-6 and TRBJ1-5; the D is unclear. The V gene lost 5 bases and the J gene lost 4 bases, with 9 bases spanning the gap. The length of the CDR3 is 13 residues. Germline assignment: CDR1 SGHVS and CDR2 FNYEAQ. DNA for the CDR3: TGTGCCAGCAGCCCTAGAGGGAATCAGCCCCAGCATTTT. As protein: CASSPRGNQPQHF.

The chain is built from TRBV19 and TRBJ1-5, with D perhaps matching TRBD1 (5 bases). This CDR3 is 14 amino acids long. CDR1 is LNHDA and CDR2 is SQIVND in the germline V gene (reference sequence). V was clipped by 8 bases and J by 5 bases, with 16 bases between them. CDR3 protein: CASSDSGGYQPQHF. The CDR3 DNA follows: TGTGCCAGTTCAGACTCGGGGGGATATCAGCCCCAGCATTTT.